Each of the 28 T cell receptor beta chains below was sequenced from the same sample in a study of CD8 T cells in ankylosing spondylitis. TCRdb recomputed calls from the 5' RACE reads with MiXCR, one row per CDR3 protein. The sample has 180,000 or so distinct CDR3 sequences, under 14% seen once. The sample consisted of blood, either unsorted or a sorted T cell fraction (not recorded which). These TCRs come from a male donor with ankylosing spondylitis or in good health (not recorded which).

This clonotype was counted many times. The V call is TRBV9, the J call TRBJ2-1; 7 positions agree with TRBD1. The CDR3 extends over 13 amino acids. The germline V gene encodes CDR1 SGDLS and CDR2 YYNGEE. The V segment lost 0 bases and the J segment 8 bases; nucleotides outside the gene matches: 2. The CDR3 sequence: CASSVGQGDEQFF. CDR3 bases: TGTGCCAGCAGCGTAGGCCAGGGGGATGAGCAGTTCTTC. Based on the CDR3 plus reference TRBV9 and TRBJ2-1, the full variable domain is DSGVTQTPKHLITATGQRVTLRCSPRSGDLSVYWYQQSLDQGLQFLIQYYNGEERAKGNILERFSAQQFPDLHSELNLSSLELGDSALYFCASSVGQGDEQFFGPGTRLTVL.

This clonotype was counted ten times or more. The chain has TRBV12-3 or TRBV12-4 and TRBJ2-2; D ambiguous. Trimming left V 6 bases short and J 5 bases short, with 10 bases between. The CDR3 runs to 13 residues. The CDR3 bases are TGTGCCAGCAGCCCCGCCCGGACCGGGGAGCTGTTTTTT. Encoded protein: CASSPARTGELFF.

CDR3 loop: CASSLGGNANYGYTF. In nucleotides, the CDR3 is TGTGCCAGCAGCCTGGGAGGTAACGCTAACTATGGCTACACCTTC. This chain uses TRBV5-4 with TRBJ1-2; D gene ambiguous. Germline loops: CDR1 SGHNT, CDR2 YYREEE (reference sequence). Between the trimmed V and J ends, which lost 4 bases and 0 bases, there was a span of 13 bases. This CDR3 comprises 15 residues.

This clonotype was observed many times. V is TRBV6-2 or TRBV6-3 and J is TRBJ1-5; possibly TRBD1 for D (5 bases). Germline assignment: CDR1 MNHEY and CDR2 SVGEGT. The CDR3 extends over 15 amino acids. V was shortened by 8 bases and J by 9 bases, with 23 bases between the two germline ends. CDR3: CASGPRAPQSLPQHF. In DNA form, the CDR3 reads TGTGCCAGCGGCCCCAGGGCCCCTCAATCATTGCCCCAGCATTTT.

This clonotype was recorded at least ten times. The J gene is TRBJ1-1, the V gene TRBV10-3; TRBD1 aligns across 12 bases. Trimming took 7 bases from V and 5 from J; bases not matched to a gene: 11. This CDR3 is 16 amino acids long. CDR1 and CDR2 from the germline V gene are ENHRY and SYGVKD. CDR3 loop: CAITPGTGGERTEAFF. Here the CDR3 DNA reads TGTGCCATCACCCCCGGGACAGGGGGCGAGAGGACTGAAGCTTTCTTT.

Comment on this clonotype: The junction departs from the called germline gene at one end, perhaps through a read error. The chain couples TRBV7-2 to TRBJ1-1, with D unclear. The CDR3 contains 15 residues. Germline loops: CDR1 SGHTA, CDR2 FQGNSA. The CDR3 coding sequence is TGTGTCAGCAGACTAGAGGTGTGGTCGAACACTGAAGCTTTCTTT. It specifies CVSRLEVWSNTEAFF.

This clonotype appeared many times. The J gene is TRBJ2-7, the V gene TRBV13; tentatively, D is TRBD2 (7 bases). This CDR3 has 16 residues. Germline CDR1 and CDR2: PRHDT and FYEKMQ (reference sequence). V gave up 5 bases and J gave up 3 bases, with 20 bases separating them. The CDR3 loop reads CASSPISGEGSYEQYF. CDR3 nucleotide sequence: TGTGCCAGCAGCCCCATCTCAGGGGAGGGGAGCTACGAGCAGTACTTC.

This clonotype has ten or more counts. The rearrangement links TRBV28 to TRBJ2-3; a possible D gene is TRBD1 (6 bases). V lost 3 bases, J lost 4 bases, and 20 bases lay in between. Germline CDR1 reads MDHEN; CDR2 reads SYDVKM. This CDR3 comprises 17 residues. In DNA, the CDR3 is TGTGCCAGCAGTTTCACGTCCTACAGGGTTATAGCAGATACGCAGTATTTT. Translated: CASSFTSYRVIADTQYF.

The chain carries TRBV7-9 and TRBJ2-7; 7 bases match TRBD1. CDR3 length equals 14 residues. Germline trimming cut 5 bases from V and 3 bases from J; bases unmatched to any gene: 7. Germline loops: CDR1 SEHNR, CDR2 FQNEAQ (reference sequence). The CDR3: CASSGRDSSYEQYF. DNA for the CDR3: TGTGCCAGCAGCGGCCGGGACAGCAGCTACGAGCAGTACTTC.

This clonotype was counted only a few times. The CDR3, as DNA: TGTGCCAGCAGTCTAGCGGGGGGGCCCCACAATGAGCAGTTCTTC. Encoded protein: CASSLAGGPHNEQFF. V is TRBV9 and J is TRBJ2-1; 12 nucleotides line up with TRBD2. Losses at the gene ends were 5 bases for V and 5 bases for J; bases not matched to a gene: 5. There are 15 residues in the CDR3. Germline CDR1 is SGDLS and CDR2 is YYNGEE. Full variable domain (outside the CDR3, taken from reference TRBV9 and TRBJ2-1): DSGVTQTPKHLITATGQRVTLRCSPRSGDLSVYWYQQSLDQGLQFLIQYYNGEERAKGNILERFSAQQFPDLHSELNLSSLELGDSALYFCASSLAGGPHNEQFFGPGTRLTVL.

Ten or more counts support this clonotype. A much more abundant neighbour one base away suggests this may be a read error. Here the CDR3 reads CSAPGQGNTGELFF. The CDR3 DNA reads TGCAGTGCTCCGGGACAGGGGAACACCGGGGAGCTGTTTTTT. The genes are TRBV20-1 and TRBJ2-2, with 9 bases identical to TRBD1. V shed 5 bases, J shed 1 base, and the junction held 2 bases outside the gene matches. The germline CDR1 and CDR2 sequences are DFQATT and SNEGSKA (reference sequence). The CDR3 consists of 14 residues.

The table lists this clonotype with many counts. This chain joins TRBV25-1 and TRBJ1-2, with D tentatively TRBD1 (5 bases). The CDR3 runs 16 residues. Germline CDR1 is MGHDK and CDR2 is SYGVNS. V lost 1 base, J lost 0 bases, and 12 bases lay in between. This chain's CDR3 is CASSESIRVPNYGYTF. CDR3 nucleotides: TGTGCCAGCAGTGAATCAATCAGGGTCCCTAACTATGGCTACACCTTC.

This clonotype has at least ten counts. This sequence joins TRBV3-1 and TRBJ2-5; 7 positions agree with TRBD2. Trimming took 7 bases from V and 1 from J; bases not matched to a gene: 3. Germline V gives CDR1 LGHDT, CDR2 YNNKEL (reference sequence). CDR3 size: 13 residues. The CDR3 bases are TGTGCCAGCACCGGACTAGGCCAAGAGACCCAGTACTTC. Its translation: CASTGLGQETQYF.

This clonotype was counted many times. The rearrangement joins TRBV5-1 to TRBJ1-1; 11 nucleotides align to TRBD1. CDR3 length: 14 amino acids. J lost 4 bases, V lost 4 bases, and 3 bases had no gene match. Looked up from germline, CDR1 is SGHRS and CDR2 is YFSETQ. Here the CDR3 DNA reads TGCGCCAGCAGCCAAGGGACAGGGGGCACTGAAGCTTTCTTT. Translation: CASSQGTGGTEAFF.

This clonotype was observed at least ten times. The chain uses TRBV5-1 and TRBJ1-1; 10 bases fit TRBD1. The CDR3 covers 15 residues. The V segment lost 0 bases and the J segment 5 bases; nucleotides outside the gene matches: 4. Per the germline V gene, CDR1 is SGHRS and CDR2 is YFSETQ. The CDR3 bases are TGCGCCAGCAGCTTGGCCGGGGACAGGGGAACTGAAGCTTTCTTT. This codes for CASSLAGDRGTEAFF.

CDR3 DNA sequence: TGTGCCAGCAGCTTAGTAGCGGGTTTATCCTACAATGAGCAGTTCTTC. Encoded protein: CASSLVAGLSYNEQFF. The chain combines TRBV7-2 with TRBJ2-1; 7 bases map to TRBD2. The V segment lost 1 base and the J segment 1 base; nucleotides outside the gene matches: 4. This CDR3 is 16 amino acids long. CDR1 is SGHTA and CDR2 is FQGNSA in the germline V gene. The full variable domain, in which reference TRBV7-2 and TRBJ2-1 provide the parts outside the CDR3, is GAGVSQSPSNKVTEKGKDVELRCDPISGHTALYWYRQSLGQGLEFLIYFQGNSAPDKSGLPSDRFSAERTGGSVSTLTIQRTQQEDSAVYLCASSLVAGLSYNEQFFGPGTRLTVL.

This clonotype was counted ten times or more. The chain joins TRBV10-3 to TRBJ1-1; D is perhaps TRBD1 (6 bases). V was pared by 4 bases and J by 3 bases, with 18 bases between. Germline V gene lookup returns CDR1 ENHRY and CDR2 SYGVKD. The CDR3 is 16 residues long. CDR3: CAISGPGGRGYTEAFF. The CDR3, as DNA: TGTGCCATCAGTGGTCCCGGGGGGCGGGGGTACACTGAAGCTTTCTTT.

This clonotype was seen ten or more times. The chain joins TRBV6-5 to TRBJ1-1, with D maybe TRBD1 (5 bases). Germline V gives CDR1 MNHEY, CDR2 SVGAGI. CDR3 length: 12 amino acids. V dropped 6 bases and J dropped 11 bases, with 16 bases sitting between them. DNA for the CDR3: TGTGCCAGCAGAGGGAGGGACTGGGGGGCTTTCTTT. It specifies CASRGRDWGAFF.

Notes on this clonotype: A read error may account for a junction end that differs from germline. V usage is TRBV13 and J usage is TRBJ1-5; D not certain. The CDR3 length is 14 residues. The germline V gene encodes CDR1 PRHDT and CDR2 FYEKMQ (reference sequence). The CDR3 DNA is TGTGCCAGCAGCTCCCATAGCGGCAATCGGCCCCAGCATTTT. This sequence encodes CASSSHSGNRPQHF.

At least ten counts were recorded for this clonotype. The J gene is TRBJ2-7, the V gene TRBV7-9; tentatively, D is TRBD1 (6 bases). The CDR3 contains 15 residues. Trimming pared 2 bases from V and 6 bases from J, leaving 17 bases between. The germline V gene encodes CDR1 SEHNR and CDR2 FQNEAQ (reference sequence). DNA of the CDR3: TGTGCCAGCAGCTTAACCCGACAGGCACCTGGCGAGCAGTACTTC. It codes for CASSLTRQAPGEQYF. The full variable domain, in which reference TRBV7-9 and TRBJ2-7 provide the parts outside the CDR3, is DTGVSQNPRHKITKRGQNVTFRCDPISEHNRLYWYRQTLGQGPEFLTYFQNEAQLEKSRLLSDRFSAERPKGSFSTLEIQRTEQGDSAMYLCASSLTRQAPGEQYFGPGTRLTVT.

Ten or more counts support this clonotype. The chain links TRBV3-1 to TRBJ2-7; 9 bases are shared with TRBD2. V lost 4 bases to trimming and J lost 2 bases; unmatched junction nucleotides: 3. The V gene's germline CDR1 is LGHDT and CDR2 YNNKEL (reference sequence). CDR3 length: 14 amino acids. CDR3: CASSPRTSAYEQYF. The CDR3 DNA follows: TGTGCCAGCAGCCCACGGACTAGCGCCTACGAGCAGTACTTC.

There are many counts of this clonotype. The V gene is TRBV7-6, the J gene TRBJ2-1, with a possible D match to TRBD2 (6 bases). Germline CDR1 reads SGHVS; CDR2 reads FNYEAQ. Trimming cost V 1 base and J 4 bases, with 8 bases left between them. The CDR3 spans 14 residues. CDR3 amino acids: CASSLGGDYNEQFF. The CDR3 region has the DNA TGTGCCAGCAGCTTAGGCGGGGATTACAATGAGCAGTTCTTC.

The chain recombines TRBV4-3 with TRBJ1-1, with D possibly being TRBD1 (6 bases). Trimming removed 1 base at V and 10 bases at J, with 16 bases between. From germline, CDR1 is LGHNA and CDR2 YSLEER. The CDR3 sequence is 14 residues long. CDR3 loop: CASSQVSAQGGAFF. CDR3 coding DNA: TGCGCCAGCAGCCAAGTTTCTGCACAGGGAGGAGCTTTCTTT.

This clonotype occurred many times. This chain links TRBV6-5 with TRBJ1-4; D unclear. Trimming cost V 4 bases and J 0 bases, with 9 bases left between them. Germline V CDR1 and CDR2: MNHEY, SVGAGI. This CDR3 region has 15 residues. The CDR3 DNA reads as TGTGCCAGCAGTTTTACGGAAGCAACTAATGAAAAACTGTTTTTT. It encodes CASSFTEATNEKLFF.

CDR3 protein: CASSSAGTSVEQYF. The CDR3 DNA follows: TGCGCCAGCAGCTCCGCCGGGACTAGTGTCGAGCAGTACTTC. V gene TRBV5-1 combines with J gene TRBJ2-7, with TRBD2 matching over 8 bases. The trim removed 3 bases at V and 6 bases at J, leaving 8 bases unmatched. The germline V gene encodes CDR1 SGHRS and CDR2 YFSETQ. CDR3 size: 14 residues.

This clonotype was observed a handful of times. In DNA form, the CDR3 reads TGCGCCAGCAGCCTGGACAGGGGGCGCGGAACAGATACGCAGTATTTT. This sequence encodes CASSLDRGRGTDTQYF. The rearrangement uses TRBV5-1 and TRBJ2-3; TRBD1 matches 11 bases. There are 16 residues in the CDR3. The trim removed 4 bases at V and 3 bases at J, leaving 7 bases unmatched. Germline assignment: CDR1 SGHRS and CDR2 YFSETQ.

This clonotype came up many times. The chain has TRBV6-1 and TRBJ1-5; D is perhaps TRBD1 (6 bases). This CDR3 is 15 amino acids long. The V gene's germline CDR1 is MNHNS and CDR2 SASEGT. With 6 bases removed from V and 9 bases from J, the gap between germline ends came to 21 bases. The CDR3 spells CASRERGTLSGPQHF. The CDR3 coding sequence is TGTGCCAGCAGGGAACGCGGGACACTCAGCGGGCCCCAGCATTTT.

This clonotype was seen ten or more times. The V gene is TRBV19, the J gene TRBJ1-1; D not resolved. Trimming took 3 bases from V and 4 from J, leaving 15 bases between them. This CDR3 is built from 15 residues. Per the germline V gene, CDR1 is LNHDA and CDR2 is SQIVND (reference sequence). The CDR3 region has the DNA TGTGCCAGTAGTATCCGCAGGTCCCTAGGCACTGAAGCTTTCTTT. This encodes CASSIRRSLGTEAFF.